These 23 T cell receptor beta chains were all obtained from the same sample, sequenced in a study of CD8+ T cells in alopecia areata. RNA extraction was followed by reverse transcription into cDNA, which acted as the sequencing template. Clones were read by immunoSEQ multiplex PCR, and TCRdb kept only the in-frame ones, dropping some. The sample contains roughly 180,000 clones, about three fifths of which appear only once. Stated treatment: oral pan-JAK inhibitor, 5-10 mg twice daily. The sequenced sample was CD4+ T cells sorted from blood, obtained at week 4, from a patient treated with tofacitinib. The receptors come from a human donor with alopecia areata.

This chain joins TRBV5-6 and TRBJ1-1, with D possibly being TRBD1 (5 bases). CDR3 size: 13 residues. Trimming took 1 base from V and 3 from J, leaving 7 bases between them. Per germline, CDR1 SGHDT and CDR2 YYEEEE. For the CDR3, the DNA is TGTGCCAGCAGCTTGAGGGGAGACACTGAAGCTTTCTTT. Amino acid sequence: CASSLRGDTEAFF.

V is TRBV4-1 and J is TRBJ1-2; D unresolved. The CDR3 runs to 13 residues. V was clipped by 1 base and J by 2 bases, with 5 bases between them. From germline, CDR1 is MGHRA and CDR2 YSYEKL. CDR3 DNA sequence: TGCGCCAGCAGCCAAGTAATAAACTATGGCTACACCTTC. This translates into CASSQVINYGYTF.

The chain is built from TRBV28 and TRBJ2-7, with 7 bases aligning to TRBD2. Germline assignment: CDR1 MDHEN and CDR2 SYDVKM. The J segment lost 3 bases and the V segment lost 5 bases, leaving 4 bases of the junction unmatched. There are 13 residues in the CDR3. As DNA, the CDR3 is TGTGCCAGCAGTAGCGGGGACTACTACGAGCAGTACTTC. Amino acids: CASSSGDYYEQYF. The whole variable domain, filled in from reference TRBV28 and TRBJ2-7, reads DVKVTQSSRYLVKRTGEKVFLECVQDMDHENMFWYRQDPGLGLRLIYFSYDVKMKEKGDIPEGYSVSREKKERFSLILESASTNQTSMYLCASSSGDYYEQYFGPGTRLTVT.

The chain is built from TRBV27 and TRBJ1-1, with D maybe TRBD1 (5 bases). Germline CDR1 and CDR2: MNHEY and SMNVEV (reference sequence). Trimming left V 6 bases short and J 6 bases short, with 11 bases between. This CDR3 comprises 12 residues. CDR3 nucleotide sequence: TGTGCCAGCAGCTACGGAGGGGCTGAAGCTTTCTTT. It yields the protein CASSYGGAEAFF.

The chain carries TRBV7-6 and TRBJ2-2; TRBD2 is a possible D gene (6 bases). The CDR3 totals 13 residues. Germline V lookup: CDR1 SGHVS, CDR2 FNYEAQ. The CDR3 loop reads CATRAGNTGELFF. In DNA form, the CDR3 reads TGTGCTACCAGAGCGGGGAACACCGGGGAGCTGTTTTTT.

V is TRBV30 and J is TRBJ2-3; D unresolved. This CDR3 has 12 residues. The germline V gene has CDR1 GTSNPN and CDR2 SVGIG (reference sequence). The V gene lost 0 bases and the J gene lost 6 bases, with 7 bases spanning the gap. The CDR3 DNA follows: TGTGCCTGGAGTGTACTCTGGGATACGCAGTATTTT. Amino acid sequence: CAWSVLWDTQYF.

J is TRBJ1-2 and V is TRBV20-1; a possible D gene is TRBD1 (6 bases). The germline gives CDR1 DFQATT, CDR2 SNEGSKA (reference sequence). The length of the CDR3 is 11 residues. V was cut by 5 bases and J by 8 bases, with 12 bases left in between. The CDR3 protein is CSAPGAGGYTF. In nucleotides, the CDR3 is TGCAGTGCTCCAGGGGCTGGGGGCTACACCTTC.

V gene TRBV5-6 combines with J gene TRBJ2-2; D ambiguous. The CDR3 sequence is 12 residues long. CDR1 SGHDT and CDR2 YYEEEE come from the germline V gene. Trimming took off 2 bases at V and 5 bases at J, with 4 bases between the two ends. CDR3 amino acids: CASSLWTGELFF. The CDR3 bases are TGTGCCAGCAGCTTATGGACCGGGGAGCTGTTTTTT. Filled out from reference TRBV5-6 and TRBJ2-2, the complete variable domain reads DAGVTQSPTHLIKTRGQQVTLRCSPKSGHDTVSWYQQALGQGPQFIFQYYEEEERQRGNFPDRFSGHQFPNYSSELNVNALLLGDSALYLCASSLWTGELFFGEGSRLTVL.

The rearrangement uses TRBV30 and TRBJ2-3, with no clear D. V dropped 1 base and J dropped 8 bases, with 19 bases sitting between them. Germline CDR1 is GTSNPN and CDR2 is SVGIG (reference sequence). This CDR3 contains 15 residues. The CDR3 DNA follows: TGTGCCTGGAGTGCAGACCTCCAACGCCACGGTACGCAGTATTTT. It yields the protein CAWSADLQRHGTQYF.

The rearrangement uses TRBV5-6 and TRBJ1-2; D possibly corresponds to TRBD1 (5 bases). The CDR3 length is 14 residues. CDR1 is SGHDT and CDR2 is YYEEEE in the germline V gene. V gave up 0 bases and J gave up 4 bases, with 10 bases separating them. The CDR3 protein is CASSLGQGAYGYTF. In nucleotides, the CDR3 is TGTGCCAGCAGCTTGGGTCAGGGTGCCTATGGCTACACCTTC.

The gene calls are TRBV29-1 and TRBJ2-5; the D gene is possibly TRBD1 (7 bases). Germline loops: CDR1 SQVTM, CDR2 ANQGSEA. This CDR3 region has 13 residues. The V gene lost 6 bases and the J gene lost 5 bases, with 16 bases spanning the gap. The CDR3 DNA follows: TGCAGCGTGGGCCGGGACAGCGGGGAGACCCAGTACTTC. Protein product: CSVGRDSGETQYF.

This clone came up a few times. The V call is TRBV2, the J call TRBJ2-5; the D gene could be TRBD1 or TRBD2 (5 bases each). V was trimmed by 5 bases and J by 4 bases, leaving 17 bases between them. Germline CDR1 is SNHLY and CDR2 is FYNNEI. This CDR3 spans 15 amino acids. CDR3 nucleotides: TGTGCCAGCAGTCGAGTTGGGGCAGGAGGAGAGACCCAGTACTTC. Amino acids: CASSRVGAGGETQYF.

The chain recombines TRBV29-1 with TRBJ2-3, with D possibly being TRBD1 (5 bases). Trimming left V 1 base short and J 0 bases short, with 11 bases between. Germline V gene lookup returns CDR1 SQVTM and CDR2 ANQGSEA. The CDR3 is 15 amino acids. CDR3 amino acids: CSVEGGSLSTDTQYF. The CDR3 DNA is TGCAGCGTTGAAGGGGGCAGCCTGAGCACAGATACGCAGTATTTT.

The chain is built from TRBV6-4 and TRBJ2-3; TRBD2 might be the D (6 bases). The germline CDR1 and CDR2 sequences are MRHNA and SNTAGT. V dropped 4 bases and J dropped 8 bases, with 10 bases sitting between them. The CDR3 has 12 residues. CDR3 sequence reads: CASSAGGGTQYF. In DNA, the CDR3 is TGTGCCAGCAGTGCTGGGGGAGGTACGCAGTATTTT.

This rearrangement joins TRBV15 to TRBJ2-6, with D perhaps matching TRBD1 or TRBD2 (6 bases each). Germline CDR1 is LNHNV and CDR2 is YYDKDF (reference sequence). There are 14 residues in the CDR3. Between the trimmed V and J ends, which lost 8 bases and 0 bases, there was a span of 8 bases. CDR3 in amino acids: CATEGGSGANVLTF. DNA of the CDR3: TGTGCCACCGAGGGGGGCTCTGGGGCCAACGTCCTGACTTTC.

CDR3 sequence reads: CASSAGLAGGQETQYF. The CDR3 coding sequence is TGTGCCAGCAGCGCCGGACTAGCGGGGGGGCAAGAGACCCAGTACTTC. V is TRBV9 and J is TRBJ2-5; TRBD2 matches 15 bases. Per the germline V gene, CDR1 is SGDLS and CDR2 is YYNGEE. The CDR3 length is 16 residues. V lost 3 bases, J lost 2 bases, and 2 bases stayed unmatched.

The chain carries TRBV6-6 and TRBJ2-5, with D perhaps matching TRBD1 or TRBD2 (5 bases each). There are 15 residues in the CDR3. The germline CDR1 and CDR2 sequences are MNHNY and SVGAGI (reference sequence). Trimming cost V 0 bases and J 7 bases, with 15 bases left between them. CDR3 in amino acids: CASSYSGPPEGTQYF. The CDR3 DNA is TGTGCCAGCAGTTACTCGGGACCGCCGGAAGGGACCCAGTACTTC.

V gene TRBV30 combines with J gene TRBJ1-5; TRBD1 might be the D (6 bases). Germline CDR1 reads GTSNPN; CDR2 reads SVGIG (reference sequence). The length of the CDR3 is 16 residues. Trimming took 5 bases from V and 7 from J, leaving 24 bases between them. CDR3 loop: CAWGGWGNREDQPQHF. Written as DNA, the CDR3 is TGTGCCTGGGGTGGATGGGGCAACAGGGAGGACCAGCCCCAGCATTTT.

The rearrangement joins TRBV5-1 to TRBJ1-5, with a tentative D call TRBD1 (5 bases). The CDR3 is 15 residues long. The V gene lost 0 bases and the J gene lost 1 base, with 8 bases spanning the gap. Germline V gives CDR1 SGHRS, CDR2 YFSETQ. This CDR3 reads CASSLDGGSNQPQHF. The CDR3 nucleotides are TGCGCCAGCAGCTTGGATGGGGGGAGCAATCAGCCCCAGCATTTT.

This CDR3 reads CATSSYSGQGAGEQYF. Here the CDR3 DNA reads TGTGCCACCAGCAGTTACAGTGGACAGGGGGCAGGAGAGCAGTACTTC. The chain carries TRBV15 and TRBJ2-7; 11 bases map to TRBD1. The CDR3 spans 16 residues. Germline V CDR1 and CDR2: LNHNV, YYDKDF (reference sequence). V lost 3 bases, J lost 7 bases, and 11 bases stayed unmatched.

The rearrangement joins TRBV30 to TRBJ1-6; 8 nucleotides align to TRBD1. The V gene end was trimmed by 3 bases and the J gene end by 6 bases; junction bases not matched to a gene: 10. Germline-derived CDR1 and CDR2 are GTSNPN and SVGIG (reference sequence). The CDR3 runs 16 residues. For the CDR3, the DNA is TGTGCCTGGAGGGTTGGTTGGACAGGGATTAATTCACCCCTCCACTTT. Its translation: CAWRVGWTGINSPLHF.

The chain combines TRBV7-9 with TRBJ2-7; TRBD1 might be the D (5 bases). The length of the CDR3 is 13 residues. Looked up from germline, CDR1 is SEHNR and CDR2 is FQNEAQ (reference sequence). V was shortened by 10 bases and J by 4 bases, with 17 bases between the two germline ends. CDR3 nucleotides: TGTGCCACCGGACAAGGTGGATGGTACGAGCAGTACTTC. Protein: CATGQGGWYEQYF.

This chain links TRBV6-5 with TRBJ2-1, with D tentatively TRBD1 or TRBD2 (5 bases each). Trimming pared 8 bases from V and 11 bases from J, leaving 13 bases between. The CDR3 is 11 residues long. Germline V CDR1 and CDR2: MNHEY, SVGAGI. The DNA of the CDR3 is TGTGCCAGCTCCTTCATGGGACAGCAGTTCTTC. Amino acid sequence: CASSFMGQQFF.